The sequence of this T cell receptor (beta chain) was determined in a study of Ad26.COV2.S vaccination and SARS-CoV-2 variants. In the study overall: Once, or twice with 56 days between doses, Ad26.COV2.S was given intramuscularly.

Treatment denoted: about 20 received Ad26.COV2.S at low or high dose, single or two shots; about five received placebo; per-sample allocation not given. On day 63 after the first injection, vaccine and placebo recipients gave samples. Only in-frame clones appear in the TCRdb table, and some are missing; sequencing was by immunoSEQ multiplex PCR. Among more than 400,000 clones, around 92% were seen once, and the ten largest hold less than 2%. The CDR3 contains 16 residues. Germline assignment: CDR1 SGHAT and CDR2 FQNNGV. With 6 bases removed from V and 2 bases from J, the gap between germline ends came to 17 bases.

This chain links TRBV11-2 with TRBJ2-1, with D perhaps given as TRBD1 or TRBD2 (6 bases each). Here the sequenced sample was peripheral blood, taken in a trial of Ad26.COV2.S vaccine versus placebo. This TCR came from a person aged 18-60 years who received the Ad26.COV2.S COVID-19 vaccine or a placebo. The CDR3 region has the DNA TGTGCCAGCAGAGACTCGGGGGCAGGTACCTACAATGAGCAGTTCTTC. This sequence encodes CASRDSGAGTYNEQFF.